This passage covers 18 T cell receptor beta chains from one sample sequenced in a study of blood T cells in healthy people across ages. Together with a sample-barcoded 5' primer, a J-beta primer mix was included in a second PCR lasting roughly 6 to 12 cycles. One entry per CDR3 protein results from TCRdb running MiXCR on the 5' RACE reads. The data contain over 1.5 million distinct CDR3 sequences, roughly 49% of them singletons. The material sequenced was blood. Receptors originate from a woman aged 40 to 50 in good health.

The chain has TRBV5-1 and TRBJ2-3; 10 nucleotides agree with TRBD1. With V trimmed by 4 bases and J by 5 bases, 10 bases remained unmatched. The CDR3 extends over 16 amino acids. Per germline, CDR1 SGHRS and CDR2 YFSETQ. The CDR3, as DNA: TGCGCCAGCAGCACTGGACAGGGGGTAGAAAGAGATACGCAGTATTTT. It yields the protein CASSTGQGVERDTQYF.

This chain connects TRBV29-1 to TRBJ1-2, with a weak D call TRBD1 (6 bases). Per germline, CDR1 SQVTM and CDR2 ANQGSEA. The CDR3 length is 14 residues. The ends were cut back, 6 bases at V and 1 base at J, with 15 bases in the middle. The CDR3 sequence is CSVVQGLINYGYTF. The CDR3 nucleotides are TGCAGCGTCGTACAGGGACTTATTAACTATGGCTACACCTTC. The variable domain in full, completed from reference TRBV29-1 and TRBJ1-2, reads SAVISQKPSRDICQRGTSLTIQCQVDSQVTMMFWYRQQPGQSLTLIATANQGSEATYESGFVIDKFPISRPNLTFSTLTVSNMSPEDSSIYLCSVVQGLINYGYTFGSGTRLTVV.

The chain combines TRBV10-3 with TRBJ1-5, with 7 bases that match TRBD1. V lost 6 bases, J lost 5 bases, and 4 bases stayed unmatched. Germline V lookup: CDR1 ENHRY, CDR2 SYGVKD. CDR3 length: 13 amino acids. The CDR3 DNA is TGTGCCATCAGGGAGGACAGGTATCAGCCCCAGCATTTT. Translated, it gives CAIREDRYQPQHF.

This clonotype was seen at least ten times. J is TRBJ2-7 and V is TRBV10-3; perhaps D is TRBD1 or TRBD2 (5 bases each). Trimming left V 2 bases short and J 0 bases short, with 5 bases between. The CDR3 has 13 amino acids. Germline-derived CDR1 and CDR2 are ENHRY and SYGVKD. The CDR3 bases are TGTGCCATCAGTGAGGGGACCTCCTACGAGCAGTACTTC. Its translation is CAISEGTSYEQYF.

This sequence joins TRBV12-3 or TRBV12-4 and TRBJ2-3; D may be TRBD1 (6 bases). The CDR3 has 16 amino acids. V lost 3 bases to trimming and J lost 0 bases, with 13 bases between them. CDR3 in amino acids: CASSFWRTASTDTQYF. CDR3 in DNA: TGTGCCAGCAGTTTTTGGAGGACAGCTAGCACAGATACGCAGTATTTT.

This clonotype occurred a few times. V usage is TRBV12-3 or TRBV12-4 and J usage is TRBJ2-1; 8 positions agree with TRBD2. This CDR3 is built from 16 residues. Trimming cost V 7 bases and J 5 bases; bases outside gene matches: 13. The CDR3 region has the DNA TGTGCCAGCACTCAACGGGGGGGCCGAAGAGACAATGAGCAGTTCTTC. Its protein product is CASTQRGGRRDNEQFF.

This clonotype was found a few times. The chain carries TRBV5-1 and TRBJ1-2; weak D call: TRBD1 (6 bases). This CDR3 comprises 15 residues. Looked up from germline, CDR1 is SGHRS and CDR2 is YFSETQ. The V end lost 4 bases, the J end lost 4 bases, and 17 bases lay between the germline ends. The CDR3 nucleotides read TGCGCCAGCAGCCTGACGGGGGCGGGCAGCTATGGCTACACCTTC. This gives the protein CASSLTGAGSYGYTF.

This chain joins TRBV27 and TRBJ2-4; 9 bases align to TRBD1. CDR1 and CDR2 (germline): MNHEY, SMNVEV (reference sequence). Trimming took 0 bases from V and 8 from J; bases not matched to a gene: 8. This CDR3 has 16 amino acids. The CDR3 sequence: CASSLSTRTGEDIQYF. The CDR3, as DNA: TGTGCCAGCAGTTTATCTACCAGGACAGGGGAAGACATTCAGTACTTC.

This clonotype showed up just a few times. The chain links TRBV9 to TRBJ2-5; TRBD1 might be the D (6 bases). Trimming cost V 4 bases and J 3 bases, with 13 bases left between them. This CDR3 has 14 residues. Per the germline V gene, CDR1 is SGDLS and CDR2 is YYNGEE. The CDR3 DNA follows: TGTGCCAGCAGCCCCAACAACAGGGAAGAGACCCAGTACTTC. The encoded protein is CASSPNNREETQYF.

This clonotype was counted only a few times. The rearrangement joins TRBV5-5 to TRBJ2-1; D unclear. Germline CDR1 SGHKS, CDR2 YYEKEE (reference sequence). This CDR3 has 17 amino acids. Trimming took off 1 base at V and 0 bases at J, with 14 bases between the two ends. The CDR3 DNA follows: TGTGCCAGCAGCTTGTGGGGTGGAGTTAGCTCCTACAATGAGCAGTTCTTC. It specifies CASSLWGGVSSYNEQFF.

The chain carries TRBV6-2 or TRBV6-3 and TRBJ2-7, with 12 bases that match TRBD1. The tail of the sequence fits TRBJ2-4 better, so the J call may be wrong. Germline V gene lookup returns CDR1 MNHEY and CDR2 SVGEGT. The CDR3 length is 19 residues. The CDR3: CASSYSRDRGPGAKNIQYF. CDR3 coding DNA: TGTGCCAGCAGTTACTCGAGGGACAGGGGGCCAGGGGCCAAAAACATTCAGTACTTC.

The chain recombines TRBV9 with TRBJ2-1; 11 nucleotides align to TRBD2. Trimming removed 1 base from V and 4 bases from J; junction bases left unmatched: 4. This CDR3 comprises 16 residues. Germline CDR1 and CDR2: SGDLS and YYNGEE. In DNA, the CDR3 is TGTGCCAGCAGCGTATTGGCTAGCGGGGGGTACAATGAGCAGTTCTTC. Protein sequence: CASSVLASGGYNEQFF.

With regard to this clonotype: At one boundary the junction diverges from the germline segment, which might be a read error. This chain links TRBV4-1 with TRBJ2-3; D ambiguous. The CDR3 sequence is 13 residues long. Germline lookup yields CDR1 MGHRA and CDR2 YSYEKL. This chain's CDR3 is CASSQVDLDTQYF. Written as DNA, the CDR3 is TGCGCCAGTAGCCAAGTAGACCTCGATACGCAGTATTTT.

The genes are TRBV19 and TRBJ1-1; no definite D call. The germline gives CDR1 LNHDA, CDR2 SQIVND (reference sequence). This CDR3 is 14 amino acids long. The V end lost 3 bases, the J end lost 1 base, and 9 bases lay between the germline ends. In DNA, the CDR3 is TGTGCCAGTAGTATTCAAGTCCGGAACACTGAAGCTTTCTTT. It specifies CASSIQVRNTEAFF.

This clonotype has more than one count but fewer than ten. V usage is TRBV20-1 and J usage is TRBJ2-3; 7 bases are shared with TRBD1. CDR1 and CDR2 (germline): DFQATT, SNEGSKA (reference sequence). The CDR3 loop spans 15 amino acids. V was clipped by 5 bases and J by 0 bases; unmatched bases: 8. This chain's CDR3 is CSAVPTGHSTDTQYF. The CDR3 bases are TGCAGTGCTGTTCCGACAGGGCACAGCACAGATACGCAGTATTTT.

The rearrangement uses TRBV4-2 and TRBJ2-1; 11 bases map to TRBD2. CDR1 is LGHNA, CDR2 YNFKEQ, per germline. With V trimmed by 4 bases and J by 10 bases, 6 bases remained unmatched. This CDR3 has 14 residues. The CDR3 region is CASSLARLAGEQFF. CDR3 coding DNA: TGTGCCAGCAGCCTAGCTCGACTAGCGGGGGAGCAGTTCTTC.

This clonotype has only a few counts. The rearrangement links TRBV6-2 or TRBV6-3 to TRBJ2-5; D gene uncertain. V dropped 5 bases and J dropped 5 bases, with 9 bases sitting between them. The CDR3 spans 12 residues. Germline loops: CDR1 MNHEY, CDR2 SVGEGT. The CDR3 sequence: CASSKRWETQYF. The CDR3 nucleotides read TGTGCCAGCAGTAAACGGTGGGAGACCCAGTACTTC.

This clonotype was detected a few times. The rearrangement links TRBV19 to TRBJ2-4, with D possibly matching TRBD1 (5 bases). The CDR3 totals 13 residues. V lost 0 bases to trimming and J lost 8 bases, with 8 bases between them. Germline V lookup: CDR1 LNHDA, CDR2 SQIVND (reference sequence). The CDR3 is CASSIEAGYIQYF. CDR3 DNA: TGTGCCAGTAGTATAGAGGCAGGGTACATTCAGTACTTC.